The entry below describes one TCR beta chain. Its antigen is not identified. This entry comes from a study of shared clonotypes between healthy human individuals. Study observations and caveats: Estimated richness was generally greater in naive than memory subsets.

Sequenced by immunoSEQ multiplex PCR; TCRdb stores in-frame clones only, minus some. The sample lists some 1.4 million clones, around 97% occurring once. This TCR derives from a young man in good health. Sequenced material: naive CD4+ T cells sorted from blood. As for subset: CD45RA+ positively selected.

CDR3 bases: TGTGCCAGCAGACAGTTCTCCTACGAGCAGTACTTC. The encoded protein is CASRQFSYEQYF. The rearrangement uses TRBV6-1 and TRBJ2-7; D not resolved. V lost 6 bases and J lost 0, with 6 bases in between. This CDR3 has 12 amino acids. The germline V gene has CDR1 MNHNS and CDR2 SASEGT.